This T cell receptor beta chain is from a study of blood T cells in healthy people across ages. The CDR3 loop spans 15 amino acids. Trimming shortened V by 5 bases and J by 9 bases, and 20 bases separated the two germline ends. The germline CDR1 and CDR2 sequences are MNHEY and SMNVEV (reference sequence). A sample-barcoded 5' primer and a J-beta primer mix were used in a second PCR of roughly 7 to 12 cycles. TCRdb re-analysed the 5' RACE reads in MiXCR, keeping a single row per CDR3 protein. The sample has over 1,500,000 distinct CDR3 sequences; around 40% are singletons. The TCR originated in a human donor in good health. The rearrangement links TRBV27 to TRBJ2-4; D is possibly TRBD1 (7 bases). Material: blood. This CDR3 is CASSATGPRGGIQYF. The CDR3 DNA reads as TGTGCCAGCAGTGCGACAGGGCCCAGGGGAGGCATTCAGTACTTC.